This is a list of T cell receptor beta chains from one sample in a study of blood T cell repertoires in COVID-19. Libraries were prepared by immunoSEQ multiplex PCR; TCRdb keeps only in-frame clonotypes and omits some of them. The sample consists of about 160,000 clones, around 87% of them appearing once. Sample: PBMCs or T cells enriched from blood (not recorded which). The receptors here all came from a woman in her forties who had been exposed to COVID-19. Both conserved end residues are part of each CDR3. The order of the fields is clone size, V gene, D gene, J gene, CDR3 protein. D genes are given only for firm matches. The listing skips clone size in some rows; elsewhere it reads once, few, many or a size class.

abundance: once
v_gene: TRBV25-1
d_gene: TRBD1
j_gene: TRBJ2-7
CDR3aa: CASTKQGLSSYEQYF

abundance: .
v_gene: TRBV5-1
d_gene: .
j_gene: TRBJ2-5
CDR3aa: CASSLGGGVSETQYF

abundance: .
v_gene: TRBV4-3
d_gene: TRBD2
j_gene: TRBJ2-5
CDR3aa: CASSQTSDRETQYF

abundance: .
v_gene: TRBV27
d_gene: TRBD2
j_gene: TRBJ2-1
CDR3aa: CASSFLAGVRPPYNEQFF

abundance: few
v_gene: TRBV4-1
d_gene: .
j_gene: TRBJ2-1
CDR3aa: CASSQVSGVVHEQFF

abundance: .
v_gene: TRBV10-3
d_gene: TRBD2
j_gene: TRBJ2-3
CDR3aa: CAIKSGSSTDTQYF

abundance: .
v_gene: TRBV18
d_gene: TRBD1
j_gene: TRBJ1-6
CDR3aa: CASSPLRDSLNSPLHF

abundance: .
v_gene: TRBV25-1
d_gene: .
j_gene: TRBJ1-2
CDR3aa: CASSGLTLNYGYTF

abundance: .
v_gene: TRBV5-1
d_gene: .
j_gene: TRBJ1-1
CDR3aa: CASRPVVAANTEAFF

abundance: .
v_gene: TRBV28
d_gene: .
j_gene: TRBJ2-3
CDR3aa: CASSTMGPDTQYF

abundance: .
v_gene: TRBV19
d_gene: .
j_gene: TRBJ1-4
CDR3aa: CASTAGTATNEKLFF

abundance: .
v_gene: TRBV3-1/TRBV3-2
d_gene: TRBD2
j_gene: TRBJ2-7
CDR3aa: CASSQGVSGRTYEQYF

abundance: .
v_gene: TRBV15
d_gene: .
j_gene: TRBJ1-1
CDR3aa: CATSREEVFGTEAFF

abundance: .
v_gene: TRBV12-3/TRBV12-4
d_gene: .
j_gene: TRBJ1-1
CDR3aa: CASSRDPNTEAFF

abundance: .
v_gene: TRBV14
d_gene: .
j_gene: TRBJ2-7
CDR3aa: CASSRSRVYEQYF

abundance: .
v_gene: TRBV10-3
d_gene: TRBD1
j_gene: TRBJ2-7
CDR3aa: CAISDRDRVGSYEQYF